What follows are 16 T cell receptor beta chains derived from one specimen sequenced in a study of OX40 agonist ivuxolimab in advanced cancers. TCRdb keeps only in-frame clones here, not all; method: immunoSEQ multiplex PCR. The sample has about 40,000 clones; 88% are singletons. Sequencing used CD4+ or CD8+ T cells sorted from blood, obtained in a trial of the OX40 agonist ivuxolimab. All receptors derive from an adult with an advanced solid tumor such as melanoma, head and neck, liver or kidney cancer.

The V call is TRBV5-8, the J call TRBJ1-2, with 9 positions matching TRBD1. V lost 3 bases to trimming and J lost 4 bases; unmatched junction nucleotides: 7. Germline CDR1 SGHTS, CDR2 YDEGEE. CDR3 length equals 15 residues. The CDR3 DNA reads TGTGCCAGCAGCTCCGGGACAGGGAGCCGCTATGGCTACACCTTC. Translating gives CASSSGTGSRYGYTF.

The chain recombines TRBV11-2 with TRBJ2-7, with D perhaps TRBD1 or TRBD2 (5 bases each). There are 15 residues in the CDR3. V lost 5 bases, J lost 4 bases, and 18 bases lay in between. Germline loops: CDR1 SGHAT, CDR2 FQNNGV. CDR3 sequence (DNA): TGTGCCAGCAGCCTTCATCGAGGGGCATGGTACGAGCAGTACTTC. It specifies CASSLHRGAWYEQYF.

V usage is TRBV6-5 and J usage is TRBJ2-3; no firm D call. Germline CDR1 reads MNHEY; CDR2 reads SVGAGI. Trimming took off 6 bases at V and 4 bases at J, with 17 bases between the two ends. The CDR3 loop spans 15 amino acids. In DNA form, the CDR3 reads TGTGCCAGCAGCTCTGCTGGGTGGGTCGCAGATACGCAGTATTTT. This encodes CASSSAGWVADTQYF.

This chain links TRBV7-2 with TRBJ2-3, with D possibly called TRBD1 or TRBD2 (5 bases each). CDR3 length: 14 residues. Trimming took off 5 bases at V and 4 bases at J, with 13 bases between the two ends. The V gene's germline CDR1 is SGHTA and CDR2 FQGNSA. The CDR3 spells CASSPGTAADTQYF. The CDR3 DNA sequence: TGTGCCAGCAGCCCAGGGACCGCGGCAGATACGCAGTATTTT.

J is TRBJ2-1 and V is TRBV4-1; no firm D call. Trimming took 3 bases from V and 0 from J, leaving 9 bases between them. CDR1 is MGHRA and CDR2 is YSYEKL in the germline V gene. This CDR3 spans 15 amino acids. CDR3 bases: TGCGCCAGCAGCCACGAGGACCTCTCCTACAATGAGCAGTTCTTC. It specifies CASSHEDLSYNEQFF.

This chain links TRBV6-5 with TRBJ1-4, with 10 bases that match TRBD1. The CDR3 is made up of 14 amino acids. V gave up 2 bases and J gave up 6 bases; unmatched junction bases: 0. CDR1 and CDR2 from the germline V gene are MNHEY and SVGAGI. CDR3 sequence (DNA): TGTGCCAGCAGTTACGGGACAGGGGATGAAAAACTGTTTTTT. Its protein product is CASSYGTGDEKLFF.

The chain combines TRBV13 with TRBJ1-1; no clear D gene. Germline CDR1 is PRHDT and CDR2 is FYEKMQ (reference sequence). Trimming cost V 5 bases and J 3 bases, with 7 bases left between them. This CDR3 is built from 12 residues. This chain's CDR3 is CASSPRDTEAFF. The CDR3 DNA reads TGTGCCAGCAGCCCTCGGGACACTGAAGCTTTCTTT. The whole variable domain, remainder taken from reference TRBV13 and TRBJ1-1, is AAGVIQSPRHLIKEKRETATLKCYPIPRHDTVYWYQQGPGQDPQFLISFYEKMQSDKGSIPDRFSAQQFSDYHSELNMSSLELGDSALYFCASSPRDTEAFFGQGTRLTVV.

The rearrangement uses TRBV27 and TRBJ2-1, with 8 bases identical to TRBD2. Germline lookup yields CDR1 MNHEY and CDR2 SMNVEV (reference sequence). V was clipped by 3 bases and J by 4 bases; unmatched bases: 8. The length of the CDR3 is 16 residues. This CDR3 reads CASSLSGSGIYNEQFF. DNA for the CDR3: TGTGCCAGCAGTTTGTCGGGTAGCGGGATTTACAATGAGCAGTTCTTC.

The rearrangement uses TRBV2 and TRBJ2-3, with D perhaps being TRBD1 or TRBD2 (5 bases each). In germline, CDR1 is SNHLY, CDR2 FYNNEI. The CDR3 extends over 16 amino acids. V was trimmed by 1 base and J by 0 bases, leaving 11 bases between them. CDR3 sequence reads: CASSEGRDPSTDTQYF. The CDR3 DNA reads as TGTGCCAGCAGTGAAGGTAGGGACCCAAGCACAGATACGCAGTATTTT.

This chain connects TRBV11-2 to TRBJ2-1, with D possibly matching TRBD1 (5 bases). The length of the CDR3 is 14 residues. Trimming stripped 7 bases from V and 4 bases from J, with 14 bases between. CDR1 is SGHAT, CDR2 FQNNGV, per germline. The CDR3 sequence: CASTAGAEYNEQFF. The CDR3 DNA reads as TGTGCCAGCACCGCTGGGGCGGAATACAATGAGCAGTTCTTC.

This clone was observed a handful of times. A far larger clone is a single base away, which makes a read error likely. The rearrangement links TRBV4-2 to TRBJ2-1; TRBD2 might be the D (6 bases). Germline V gene lookup returns CDR1 LGHNA and CDR2 YNFKEQ. The V end lost 0 bases, the J end lost 4 bases, and 10 bases lay between the germline ends. This CDR3 is built from 15 residues. The CDR3, as DNA: TGTGCCAGCAGCCAAGAGGGACTCCCTTACAATGAGCAGTTCTTC. Amino acids: CASSQEGLPYNEQFF.

J is TRBJ2-7 and V is TRBV6-1, with D tentatively TRBD1 (5 bases). This CDR3 comprises 13 residues. V was trimmed by 4 bases and J by 5 bases, leaving 12 bases between them. Germline lookup yields CDR1 MNHNS and CDR2 SASEGT. CDR3 sequence reads: CASSGFRVNEQYF. CDR3 nucleotide sequence: TGTGCCAGCAGTGGGTTCAGGGTAAACGAGCAGTACTTC.

J is TRBJ2-1 and V is TRBV4-2; D unclear. From germline, CDR1 is LGHNA and CDR2 YNFKEQ. Trimming left V 0 bases short and J 9 bases short, with 12 bases between. The CDR3 runs to 14 residues. CDR3 loop: CASSQDPPNGEQFF. As DNA, the CDR3 is TGTGCCAGCAGCCAAGATCCCCCCAACGGTGAGCAGTTCTTC.

The chain recombines TRBV2 with TRBJ1-3, with 8 nucleotides matching TRBD1. The CDR3 is made up of 14 amino acids. The junction had 6 bases not matched to a gene; V was cut back by 5 bases and J by 6 bases. Germline loops: CDR1 SNHLY, CDR2 FYNNEI. CDR3 residues: CASSSTGGVNTIYF. The CDR3 bases are TGTGCCAGCAGTTCCACAGGGGGAGTAAACACCATATATTTT. Using reference TRBV2 and TRBJ1-3 for the parts outside the CDR3, the full variable domain is EPEVTQTPSHQVTQMGQEVILRCVPISNHLYFYWYRQILGQKVEFLVSFYNNEISEKSEIFDDQFSVERPDGSNFTLKIRSTKLEDSAMYFCASSSTGGVNTIYFGEGSWLTVV.

The chain couples TRBV5-1 to TRBJ1-1, with 7 positions matching TRBD1. Unmatched junction bases numbered 8, after V lost 0 bases and J lost 0 bases. CDR1 is SGHRS and CDR2 is YFSETQ in the germline V gene. This CDR3 comprises 17 residues. The CDR3 loop is CASSLGDRGVMNTEAFF. The CDR3 coding sequence is TGCGCCAGCAGCTTGGGGGACAGAGGGGTCATGAACACTGAAGCTTTCTTT. The whole variable domain, filled in from reference TRBV5-1 and TRBJ1-1, reads KAGVTQTPRYLIKTRGQQVTLSCSPISGHRSVSWYQQTPGQGLQFLFEYFSETQRNKGNFPGRFSGRQFSNSRSEMNVSTLELGDSALYLCASSLGDRGVMNTEAFFGQGTRLTVV.

The rearrangement uses TRBV19 and TRBJ1-5, with D maybe TRBD1 (6 bases). The CDR3 loop spans 16 amino acids. Germline assignment: CDR1 LNHDA and CDR2 SQIVND (reference sequence). Trimming removed 1 base at V and 3 bases at J, with 13 bases between. Written as DNA, the CDR3 is TGTGCCAGTAGTATAGGGTTTTCAGGGGACAATCAGCCCCAGCATTTT. It translates to CASSIGFSGDNQPQHF.